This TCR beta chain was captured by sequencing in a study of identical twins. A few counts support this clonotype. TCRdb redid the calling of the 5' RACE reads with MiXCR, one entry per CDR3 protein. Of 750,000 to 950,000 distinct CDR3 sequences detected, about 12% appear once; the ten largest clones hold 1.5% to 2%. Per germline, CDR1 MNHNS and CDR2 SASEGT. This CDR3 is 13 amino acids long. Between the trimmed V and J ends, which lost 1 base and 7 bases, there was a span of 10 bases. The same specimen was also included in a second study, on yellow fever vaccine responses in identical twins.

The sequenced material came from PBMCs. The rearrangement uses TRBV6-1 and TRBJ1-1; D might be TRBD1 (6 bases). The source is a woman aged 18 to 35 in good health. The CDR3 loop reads CASSEVSGVEAFF. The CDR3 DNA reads TGTGCCAGCAGTGAAGTGTCAGGGGTTGAAGCTTTCTTT.